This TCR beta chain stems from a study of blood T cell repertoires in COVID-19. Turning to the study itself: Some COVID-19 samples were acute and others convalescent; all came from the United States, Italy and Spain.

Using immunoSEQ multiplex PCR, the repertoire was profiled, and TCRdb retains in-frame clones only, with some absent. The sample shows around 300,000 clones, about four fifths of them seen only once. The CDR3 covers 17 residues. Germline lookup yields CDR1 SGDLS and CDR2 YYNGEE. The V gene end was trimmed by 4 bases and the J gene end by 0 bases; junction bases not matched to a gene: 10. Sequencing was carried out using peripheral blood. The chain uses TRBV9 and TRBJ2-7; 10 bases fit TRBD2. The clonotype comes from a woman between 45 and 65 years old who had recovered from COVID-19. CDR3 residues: CASSPASGGHSSYEQYF. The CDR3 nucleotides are TGTGCCAGCAGCCCGGCTAGCGGGGGCCATAGCTCCTACGAGCAGTACTTC.